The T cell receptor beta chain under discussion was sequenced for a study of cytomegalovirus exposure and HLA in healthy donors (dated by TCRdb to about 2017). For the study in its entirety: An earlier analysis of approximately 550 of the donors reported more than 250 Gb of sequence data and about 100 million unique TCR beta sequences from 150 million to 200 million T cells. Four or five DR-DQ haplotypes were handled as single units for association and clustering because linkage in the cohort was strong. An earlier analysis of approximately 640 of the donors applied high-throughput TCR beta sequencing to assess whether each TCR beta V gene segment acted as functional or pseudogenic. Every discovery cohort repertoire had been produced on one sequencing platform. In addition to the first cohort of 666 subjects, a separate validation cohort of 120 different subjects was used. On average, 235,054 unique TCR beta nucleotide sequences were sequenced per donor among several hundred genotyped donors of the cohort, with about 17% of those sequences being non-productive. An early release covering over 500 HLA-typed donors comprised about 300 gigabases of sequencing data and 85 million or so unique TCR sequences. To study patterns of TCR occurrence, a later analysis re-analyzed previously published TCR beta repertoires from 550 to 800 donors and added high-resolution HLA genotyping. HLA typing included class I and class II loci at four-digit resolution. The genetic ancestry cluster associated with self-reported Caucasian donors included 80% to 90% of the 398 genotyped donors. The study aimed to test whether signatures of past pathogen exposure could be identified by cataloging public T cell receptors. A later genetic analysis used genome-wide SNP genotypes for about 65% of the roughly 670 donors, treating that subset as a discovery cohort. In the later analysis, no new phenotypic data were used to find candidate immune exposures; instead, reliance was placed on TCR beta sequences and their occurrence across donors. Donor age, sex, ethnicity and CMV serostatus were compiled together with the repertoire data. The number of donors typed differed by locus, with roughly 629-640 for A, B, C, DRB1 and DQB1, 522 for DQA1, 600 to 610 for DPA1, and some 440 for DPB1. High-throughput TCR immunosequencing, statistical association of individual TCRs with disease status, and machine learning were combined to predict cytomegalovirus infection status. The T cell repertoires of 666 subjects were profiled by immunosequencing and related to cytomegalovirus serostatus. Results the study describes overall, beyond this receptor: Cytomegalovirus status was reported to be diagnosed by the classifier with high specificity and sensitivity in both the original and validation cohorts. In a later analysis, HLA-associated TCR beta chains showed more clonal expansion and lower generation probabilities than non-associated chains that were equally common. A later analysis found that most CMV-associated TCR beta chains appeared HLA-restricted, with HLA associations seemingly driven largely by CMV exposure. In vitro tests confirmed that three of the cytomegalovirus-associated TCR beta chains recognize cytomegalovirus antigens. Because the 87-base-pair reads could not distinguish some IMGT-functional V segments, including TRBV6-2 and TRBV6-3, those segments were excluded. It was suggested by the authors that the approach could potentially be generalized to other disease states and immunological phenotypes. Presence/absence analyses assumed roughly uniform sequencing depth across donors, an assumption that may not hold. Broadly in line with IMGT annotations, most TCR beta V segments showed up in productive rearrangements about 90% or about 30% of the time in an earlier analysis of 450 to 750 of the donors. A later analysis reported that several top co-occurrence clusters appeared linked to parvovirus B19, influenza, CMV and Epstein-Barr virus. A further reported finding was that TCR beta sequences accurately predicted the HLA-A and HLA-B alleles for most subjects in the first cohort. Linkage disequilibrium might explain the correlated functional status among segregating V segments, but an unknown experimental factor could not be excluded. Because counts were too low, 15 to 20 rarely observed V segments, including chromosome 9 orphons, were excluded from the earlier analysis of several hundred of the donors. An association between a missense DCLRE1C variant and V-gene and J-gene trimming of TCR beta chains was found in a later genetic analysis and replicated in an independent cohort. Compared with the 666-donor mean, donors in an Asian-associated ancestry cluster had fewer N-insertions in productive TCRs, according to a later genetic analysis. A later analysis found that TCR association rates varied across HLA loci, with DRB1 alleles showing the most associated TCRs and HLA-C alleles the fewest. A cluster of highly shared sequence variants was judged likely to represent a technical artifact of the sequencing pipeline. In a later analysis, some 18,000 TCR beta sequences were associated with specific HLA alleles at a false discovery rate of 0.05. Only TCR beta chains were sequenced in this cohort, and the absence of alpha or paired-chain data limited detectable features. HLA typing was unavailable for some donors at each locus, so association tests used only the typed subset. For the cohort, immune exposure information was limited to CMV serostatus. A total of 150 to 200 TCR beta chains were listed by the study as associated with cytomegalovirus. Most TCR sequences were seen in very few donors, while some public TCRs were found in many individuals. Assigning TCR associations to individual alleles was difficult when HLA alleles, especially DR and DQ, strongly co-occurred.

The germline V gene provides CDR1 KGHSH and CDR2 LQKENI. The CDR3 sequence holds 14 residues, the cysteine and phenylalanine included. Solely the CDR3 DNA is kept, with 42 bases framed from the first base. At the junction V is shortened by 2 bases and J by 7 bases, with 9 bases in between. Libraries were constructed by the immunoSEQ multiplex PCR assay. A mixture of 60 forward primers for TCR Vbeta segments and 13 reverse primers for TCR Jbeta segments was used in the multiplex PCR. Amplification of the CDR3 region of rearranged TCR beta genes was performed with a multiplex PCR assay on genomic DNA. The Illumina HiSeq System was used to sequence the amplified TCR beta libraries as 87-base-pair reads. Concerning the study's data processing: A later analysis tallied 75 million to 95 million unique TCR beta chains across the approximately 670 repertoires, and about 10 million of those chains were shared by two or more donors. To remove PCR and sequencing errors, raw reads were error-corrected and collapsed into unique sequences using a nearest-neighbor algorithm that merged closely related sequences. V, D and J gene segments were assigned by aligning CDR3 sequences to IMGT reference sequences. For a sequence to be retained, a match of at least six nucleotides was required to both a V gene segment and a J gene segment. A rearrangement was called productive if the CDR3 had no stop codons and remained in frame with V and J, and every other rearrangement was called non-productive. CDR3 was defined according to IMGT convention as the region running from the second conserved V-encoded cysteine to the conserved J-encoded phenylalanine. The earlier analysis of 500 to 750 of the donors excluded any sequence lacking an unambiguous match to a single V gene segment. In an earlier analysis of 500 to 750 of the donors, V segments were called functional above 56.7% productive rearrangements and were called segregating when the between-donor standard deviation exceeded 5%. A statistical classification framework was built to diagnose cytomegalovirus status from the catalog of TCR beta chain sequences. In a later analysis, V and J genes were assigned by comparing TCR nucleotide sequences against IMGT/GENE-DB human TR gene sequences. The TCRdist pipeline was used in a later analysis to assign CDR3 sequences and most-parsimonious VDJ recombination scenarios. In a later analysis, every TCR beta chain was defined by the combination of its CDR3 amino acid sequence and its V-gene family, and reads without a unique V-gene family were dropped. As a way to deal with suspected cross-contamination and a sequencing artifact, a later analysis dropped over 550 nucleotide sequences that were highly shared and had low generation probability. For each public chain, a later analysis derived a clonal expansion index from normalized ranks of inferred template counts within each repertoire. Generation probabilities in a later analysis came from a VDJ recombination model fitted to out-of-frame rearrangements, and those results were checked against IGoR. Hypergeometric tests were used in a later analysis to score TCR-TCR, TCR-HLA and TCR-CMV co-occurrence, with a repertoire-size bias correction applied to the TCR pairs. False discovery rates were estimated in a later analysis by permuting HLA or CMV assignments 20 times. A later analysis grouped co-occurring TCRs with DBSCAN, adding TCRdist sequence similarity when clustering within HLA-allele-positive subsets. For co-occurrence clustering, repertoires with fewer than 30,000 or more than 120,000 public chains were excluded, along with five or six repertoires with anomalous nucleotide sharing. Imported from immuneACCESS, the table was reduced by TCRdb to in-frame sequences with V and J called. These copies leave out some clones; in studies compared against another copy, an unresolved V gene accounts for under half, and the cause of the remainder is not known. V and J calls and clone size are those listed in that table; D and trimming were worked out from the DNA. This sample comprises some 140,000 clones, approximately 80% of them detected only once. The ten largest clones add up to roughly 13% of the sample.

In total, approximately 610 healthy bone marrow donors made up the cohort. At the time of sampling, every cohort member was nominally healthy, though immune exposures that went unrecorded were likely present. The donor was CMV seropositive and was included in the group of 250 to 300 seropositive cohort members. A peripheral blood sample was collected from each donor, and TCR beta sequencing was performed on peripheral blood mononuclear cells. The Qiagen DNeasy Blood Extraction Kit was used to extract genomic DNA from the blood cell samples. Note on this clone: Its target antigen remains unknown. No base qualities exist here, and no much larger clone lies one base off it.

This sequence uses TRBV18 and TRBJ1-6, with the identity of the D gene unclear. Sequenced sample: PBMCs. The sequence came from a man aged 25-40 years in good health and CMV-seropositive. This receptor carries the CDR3 CASSPLAQNSPLHF. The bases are TGTGCCAGCTCACCATTGGCTCAGAATTCACCCCTCCACTTT.